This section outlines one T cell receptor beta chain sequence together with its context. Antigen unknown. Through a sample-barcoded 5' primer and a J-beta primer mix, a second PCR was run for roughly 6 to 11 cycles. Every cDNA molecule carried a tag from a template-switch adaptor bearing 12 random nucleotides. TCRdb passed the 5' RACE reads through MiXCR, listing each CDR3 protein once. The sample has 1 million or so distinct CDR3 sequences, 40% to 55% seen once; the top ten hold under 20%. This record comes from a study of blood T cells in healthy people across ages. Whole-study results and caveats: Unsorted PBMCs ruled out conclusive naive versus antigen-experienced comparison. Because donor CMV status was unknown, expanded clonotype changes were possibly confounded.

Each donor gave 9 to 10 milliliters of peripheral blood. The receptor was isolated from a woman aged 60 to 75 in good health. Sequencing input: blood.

The CDR3 DNA follows: TGCAGTGCTCTCCAGGGGAGCGGGATACGAGATACGCAGTATTTT. Its translation: CSALQGSGIRDTQYF. The V call is TRBV20-1, the J call TRBJ2-3, with a possible D match to TRBD2 (7 bases). V shed 5 bases and J shed 5 bases, with 20 bases lying between them. The germline CDR1 and CDR2 sequences are DFQATT and SNEGSKA (reference sequence). The CDR3 contains 15 residues.